Following are 31 T cell receptor beta chains from one sample sequenced in a study of OX40 agonist ivuxolimab in advanced cancers. Data came from immunoSEQ multiplex PCR; TCRdb stores just in-frame clones and leaves some out. The sample contains tens of thousands of clones, about 83% of which appear only once. The input for sequencing was CD4+ or CD8+ T cells sorted from blood, taken in a trial of the OX40 agonist ivuxolimab. The receptors were sampled from an adult with an advanced solid tumor such as melanoma, head and neck, liver or kidney cancer.

This chain links TRBV5-1 with TRBJ2-7; 8 positions match TRBD1. The CDR3 contains 15 residues. J gave up 10 bases and V 4 bases, and 16 bases lay outside the gene matches. CDR1 and CDR2 (germline): SGHRS, YFSETQ. The CDR3 bases are TGCGCCAGCAGCCGCGAGGGACAGGTCGGCGGTCGTCAGTACTTC. Its translation: CASSREGQVGGRQYF.

As DNA, the CDR3 is TGTGCCAGCAGCTTGGTGGTAGTAGGGGCTGAAAAACTGTTTTTT. Its translation is CASSLVVVGAEKLFF. This chain links TRBV5-5 with TRBJ1-4; D might be TRBD1 (5 bases). V was cut by 0 bases and J by 7 bases, with 13 bases left in between. The CDR3 runs to 15 residues. Germline V lookup: CDR1 SGHKS, CDR2 YYEKEE (reference sequence).

The rearrangement links TRBV19 to TRBJ1-2; TRBD1 aligns across 8 bases. With 3 bases clipped from V and 0 bases from J, the junction kept 0 bases outside the gene matches. Looked up from germline, CDR1 is LNHDA and CDR2 is SQIVND (reference sequence). This CDR3 region has 14 residues. This chain's CDR3 is CASSMGQANYGYTF. CDR3 nucleotides: TGTGCCAGTAGTATGGGACAGGCTAACTATGGCTACACCTTC.

V usage is TRBV30 and J usage is TRBJ1-5, with unresolved D. Trimming left V 0 bases short and J 0 bases short, with 6 bases between. The CDR3 has 14 amino acids. CDR1 is GTSNPN, CDR2 SVGIG, per germline (reference sequence). The CDR3 DNA reads as TGTGCCTGGAGTGTGTCAGTTAGCAATCAGCCCCAGCATTTT. Translated, it gives CAWSVSVSNQPQHF.

CDR3 sequence (DNA): TGTGCCAGCAGTGGACAACGACACACCGGGGAGCTGTTTTTT. The encoded protein is CASSGQRHTGELFF. The gene calls are TRBV2 and TRBJ2-2; no clear D. Germline assignment: CDR1 SNHLY and CDR2 FYNNEI. This CDR3 region has 14 residues. The ends were cut back, 4 bases at V and 3 bases at J, with 9 bases in the middle.

The CDR3 DNA is TGTGCCAGCAGTTTCATAGGTGGAGAGACCCAGTACTTC. Translated: CASSFIGGETQYF. The chain recombines TRBV28 with TRBJ2-5; D call uncertain. Trimming left V 3 bases short and J 4 bases short, with 9 bases between. Looked up from germline, CDR1 is MDHEN and CDR2 is SYDVKM. The CDR3 consists of 13 residues.

This chain uses TRBV28 with TRBJ2-2; 7 bases are a match to TRBD1. Looked up from germline, CDR1 is MDHEN and CDR2 is SYDVKM. This CDR3 comprises 16 residues. J lost 3 bases, V lost 7 bases, and 11 bases had no gene match. The CDR3 nucleotides read TGTGCCAGCATCGCTGTGGACAGGAAGGACACCGGGGAGCTGTTTTTT. As protein: CASIAVDRKDTGELFF.

The table lists this clone with a count of one. The gene calls are TRBV27 and TRBJ1-5; D is perhaps TRBD1 (6 bases). V lost 6 bases and J lost 1, with 10 bases in between. The CDR3 is made up of 14 amino acids. Germline CDR1 MNHEY, CDR2 SMNVEV (reference sequence). CDR3 region: CASRGTPSNQPQHF. Here the CDR3 DNA reads TGTGCCAGCAGGGGGACACCCAGCAATCAGCCCCAGCATTTT.

V and J are TRBV21-1 and TRBJ2-1. TRBV21-1 is tagged as a pseudogene. This CDR3 comprises 14 residues. The CDR3 DNA reads as TGTGCCAGCAGCGGGGACCCGGGCGGCAATGAGCAGTTCTTC. This codes for CASSGDPGGNEQFF.

The sample holds one count of this clone. The rearrangement links TRBV19 to TRBJ1-5; no firm D call. The germline gives CDR1 LNHDA, CDR2 SQIVND (reference sequence). This CDR3 is built from 12 residues. V lost 0 bases and J lost 10, with 7 bases in between. This chain's CDR3 is CASSIEHVPQHF. The CDR3 coding sequence is TGTGCCAGTAGTATAGAACATGTACCCCAGCATTTT.

This clone occurred once. The CDR3 bases are TGTGCCAGCAGACAGGGCCAAACTAATGAAAAACTGTTTTTT. Its protein product is CASRQGQTNEKLFF. The V gene is TRBV2, the J gene TRBJ1-4; the D gene is possibly TRBD1 (6 bases). CDR3 length equals 14 residues. The V end was cut by 6 bases, the J end by 1 base, with 9 bases between. The germline gives CDR1 SNHLY, CDR2 FYNNEI.

This clone was seen just once. The gene calls are TRBV5-1 and TRBJ2-2, with D hard to call. In germline, CDR1 is SGHRS, CDR2 YFSETQ. V was clipped by 0 bases and J by 6 bases, with 12 bases between them. The CDR3 loop spans 15 amino acids. The CDR3 nucleotides read TGCGCCAGCAGCTTGGGGAGCGTGACCCCCGGGGAGCTGTTTTTT. It is translated as CASSLGSVTPGELFF.

This rearrangement joins TRBV14 to TRBJ2-5; TRBD1 matches at 9 bases. Germline V gene data show CDR1 as SGHDN and CDR2 as FVKESK. CDR3 length: 15 residues. The V gene end was trimmed by 5 bases and the J gene end by 0 bases; junction bases not matched to a gene: 4. The CDR3 bases are TGTGCCAGCAGCGAATGGGACAGGGACCAAGAGACCCAGTACTTC. Translated, it gives CASSEWDRDQETQYF.

This rearrangement joins TRBV15 to TRBJ1-5; D unclear. V was pared by 2 bases and J by 7 bases, with 12 bases between. CDR1 and CDR2 from the germline V gene are LNHNV and YYDKDF (reference sequence). The CDR3 spans 14 residues. Written as DNA, the CDR3 is TGTGCCACCAGCAGATTAGGGTTAGGGCAGCCCCAGCATTTT. The encoded protein is CATSRLGLGQPQHF.

The V call is TRBV27, the J call TRBJ2-1; D is uncertain. Germline V gene lookup returns CDR1 MNHEY and CDR2 SMNVEV (reference sequence). The V end lost 2 bases, the J end lost 4 bases, and 15 bases lay between the germline ends. The CDR3 length is 16 residues. The CDR3 coding sequence is TGTGCCAGCAGTTTAACCCGGGCCCGGATATACAATGAGCAGTTCTTC. Amino acids: CASSLTRARIYNEQFF.

This clone was seen only once. DNA of the CDR3: TGTGCCAGCAGCTTAGCGGGGGTAGGCTACGAGCAGTACTTC. Translated, it gives CASSLAGVGYEQYF. The rearrangement uses TRBV11-3 and TRBJ2-7; TRBD2 might be the D (6 bases). CDR1 is SGHNT, CDR2 YENEEA, per germline. V lost 1 base and J lost 3, with 10 bases in between. The length of the CDR3 is 14 residues.

The rearrangement joins TRBV6-6 to TRBJ1-1; D ambiguous. CDR3 length: 12 residues. Per germline, CDR1 MNHNY and CDR2 SVGAGI (reference sequence). Trimming removed 4 bases at V and 1 base at J, with 4 bases between. CDR3 amino acids: CASSSRNTEAFF. CDR3 coding DNA: TGTGCCAGCAGTTCAAGGAACACTGAAGCTTTCTTT.

The chain combines TRBV6-6 with TRBJ1-4, with D unresolved. Trimming took 4 bases from V and 7 from J, leaving 13 bases between them. CDR1 is MNHNY and CDR2 is SVGAGI in the germline V gene (reference sequence). This CDR3 has 14 residues. The CDR3 loop is CASSWAPNSEKLFF. The CDR3 nucleotides read TGTGCCAGCAGTTGGGCCCCAAACAGTGAAAAACTGTTTTTT.

The chain employs TRBV7-9 and TRBJ2-1, with a tentative D call TRBD2 (6 bases). Between the trimmed V and J ends, which lost 1 base and 8 bases, there was a span of 15 bases. Germline V gene sequence: CDR1 SEHNR, CDR2 FQNEAQ (reference sequence). This CDR3 comprises 15 residues. CDR3 coding DNA: TGTGCCAGCAGCTTAGGAGCGATCAGGGAGGATGAGCAGTTCTTC. It translates to CASSLGAIREDEQFF.

V usage is TRBV10-2 and J usage is TRBJ1-1, with TRBD1 identical over 8 bases. The CDR3 is 14 residues long. Germline V gene sequence: CDR1 WSHSY, CDR2 SAAADI. Trimming removed 7 bases from V and 6 bases from J; junction bases left unmatched: 10. CDR3 region: CASNWSGGESEAFF. The DNA of the CDR3 is TGCGCCAGCAATTGGTCAGGGGGCGAGTCTGAAGCTTTCTTT.

CDR3: CAISPTEADQETQYF. The CDR3 bases are TGTGCCATCAGTCCTACCGAGGCAGATCAAGAGACCCAGTACTTC. The chain joins TRBV10-3 to TRBJ2-5; D is undetermined. V shed 5 bases and J shed 2 bases, with 15 bases lying between them. Germline V CDR1 and CDR2: ENHRY, SYGVKD. This CDR3 spans 15 amino acids.

The chain has TRBV30 and TRBJ2-7; TRBD2 is a possible D gene (6 bases). V lost 4 bases, J lost 4 bases, and 17 bases lay in between. Per the germline V gene, CDR1 is GTSNPN and CDR2 is SVGIG (reference sequence). The CDR3 runs 14 residues. The CDR3 loop is CAWIKGAGPYEQYF. Here the CDR3 DNA reads TGTGCCTGGATAAAAGGAGCGGGCCCTTACGAGCAGTACTTC.

This clone has only a few counts. This chain connects TRBV4-2 to TRBJ2-7; 11 nucleotides line up with TRBD2. This CDR3 spans 15 amino acids. Germline CDR1 and CDR2: LGHNA and YNFKEQ. Losses at the gene ends were 2 bases for V and 0 bases for J; bases not matched to a gene: 0. The CDR3 nucleotides are TGTGCCAGCAGCCAAACTAGCGGGAGCTCCTACGAGCAGTACTTC. It translates to CASSQTSGSSYEQYF.

The chain couples TRBV2 to TRBJ2-5; D remains unclear. The germline gives CDR1 SNHLY, CDR2 FYNNEI. V was cut by 6 bases and J by 4 bases, with 3 bases left in between. The CDR3 is made up of 10 amino acids. The DNA for the CDR3 is TGTGCCAGCAGCACAGAGACCCAGTACTTC. Its translation is CASSTETQYF.

The genes are TRBV4-1 and TRBJ2-1; TRBD1 is a possible D gene (5 bases). Between the trimmed V and J ends, which lost 4 bases and 8 bases, there was a span of 21 bases. From germline, CDR1 is MGHRA and CDR2 YSYEKL. The CDR3 is 16 residues long. In DNA, the CDR3 is TGCGCCAGCAGCCCGTTTCAGGGCCTCCATTACGATGAGCAGTTCTTC. Its protein is CASSPFQGLHYDEQFF.

The V call is TRBV2, the J call TRBJ1-3; TRBD1 matches at 9 bases. V dropped 6 bases and J dropped 0; count of bases not matched to a gene: 3. Per germline, CDR1 SNHLY and CDR2 FYNNEI. CDR3 length: 15 amino acids. CDR3 loop: CASRTGGSSGNTIYF. The CDR3 nucleotides read TGTGCCAGCAGGACAGGGGGTTCCTCTGGAAACACCATATATTTT.

The CDR3 loop is CASSGFLGRGTDTQYF. CDR3 in DNA: TGTGCCAGCAGTGGTTTCTTGGGGCGTGGCACAGATACGCAGTATTTT. The gene calls are TRBV25-1 and TRBJ2-3, with D maybe TRBD1 (5 bases). The germline V gene has CDR1 MGHDK and CDR2 SYGVNS. The CDR3 runs 16 residues. Trimming stripped 4 bases from V and 1 base from J, with 15 bases between. The variable domain in full, completed from reference TRBV25-1 and TRBJ2-3, reads EADIYQTPRYLVIGTGKKITLECSQTMGHDKMYWYQQDPGMELHLIHYSYGVNSTEKGDLSSESTVSRIRTEHFPLTLESARPSHTSQYLCASSGFLGRGTDTQYFGPGTRLTVL.

V usage is TRBV28 and J usage is TRBJ2-3; 15 bases agree with TRBD2. The V gene's germline CDR1 is MDHEN and CDR2 SYDVKM. J was trimmed by 0 bases and V by 6 bases; bases with no gene match: 4. The CDR3 has 17 residues. CDR3 sequence (DNA): TGTGCCAGCAGCGGACTAGCGGGAGGGTTGAGCACAGATACGCAGTATTTT. Protein: CASSGLAGGLSTDTQYF. Together with reference TRBV28 and TRBJ2-3, the CDR3 gives the full variable domain: DVKVTQSSRYLVKRTGEKVFLECVQDMDHENMFWYRQDPGLGLRLIYFSYDVKMKEKGDIPEGYSVSREKKERFSLILESASTNQTSMYLCASSGLAGGLSTDTQYFGPGTRLTVL.

The chain has TRBV4-1 and TRBJ2-2, with D maybe TRBD1 (7 bases). The CDR3 is 15 amino acids. Germline-derived CDR1 and CDR2 are MGHRA and YSYEKL. The ends were cut back, 0 bases at V and 5 bases at J, with 10 bases in the middle. CDR3 bases: TGCGCCAGCAGCCAAGATCCAGGGGGGACCGGGGAGCTGTTTTTT. Protein product: CASSQDPGGTGELFF.

This sequence joins TRBV30 and TRBJ2-1, with D possibly matching TRBD2 (8 bases). The germline V gene has CDR1 GTSNPN and CDR2 SVGIG (reference sequence). This CDR3 spans 14 amino acids. As DNA, the CDR3 is TGTGCGAGGGGGCGGGAGGAATCCTACAATGAGCAGTTCTTC. It translates to CARGREESYNEQFF.

This rearrangement joins TRBV7-9 to TRBJ1-5, with 9 positions matching TRBD1. V gave up 5 bases and J gave up 5 bases; unmatched junction bases: 4. The CDR3 runs to 14 residues. Germline-derived CDR1 and CDR2 are SEHNR and FQNEAQ (reference sequence). The CDR3 sequence is CASSRTGDYQPQHF. The CDR3 DNA reads as TGTGCCAGCAGCCGGACAGGGGATTATCAGCCCCAGCATTTT.